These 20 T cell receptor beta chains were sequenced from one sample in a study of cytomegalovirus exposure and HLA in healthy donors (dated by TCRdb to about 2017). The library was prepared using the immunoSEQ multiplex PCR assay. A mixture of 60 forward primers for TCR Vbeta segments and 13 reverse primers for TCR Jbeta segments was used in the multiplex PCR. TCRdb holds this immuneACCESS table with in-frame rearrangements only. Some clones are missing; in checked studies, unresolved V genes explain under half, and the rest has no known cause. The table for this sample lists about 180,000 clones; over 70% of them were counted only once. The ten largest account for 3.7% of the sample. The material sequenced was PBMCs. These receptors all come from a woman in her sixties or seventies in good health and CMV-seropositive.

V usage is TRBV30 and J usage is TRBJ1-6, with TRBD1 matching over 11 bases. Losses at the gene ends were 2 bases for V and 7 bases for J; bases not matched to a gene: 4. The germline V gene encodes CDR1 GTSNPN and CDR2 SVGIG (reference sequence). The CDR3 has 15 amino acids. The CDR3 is CAWSTGTGGNSPLHF. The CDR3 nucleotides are TGTGCCTGGAGTACGGGGACAGGGGGAAATTCACCCCTCCACTTT. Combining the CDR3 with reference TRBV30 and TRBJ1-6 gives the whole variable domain SQTIHQWPATLVQPVGSPLSLECTVEGTSNPNLYWYRQAAGRGLQLLFYSVGIGQISSEVPQNLSASRPQDRQFILSSKKLLLSDSGFYLCAWSTGTGGNSPLHFGNGTRLTVT.

The CDR3 loop is CASSLPTGLTGELFF. CDR3 bases: TGCGCCAGCAGCTTGCCCACAGGGCTCACCGGGGAGCTGTTTTTT. The J gene is TRBJ2-2, the V gene TRBV5-1, with D tentatively TRBD1 (6 bases). CDR1 and CDR2 from the germline V gene are SGHRS and YFSETQ. The CDR3 is made up of 15 amino acids. V gave up 1 base and J gave up 4 bases, with 11 bases separating them.

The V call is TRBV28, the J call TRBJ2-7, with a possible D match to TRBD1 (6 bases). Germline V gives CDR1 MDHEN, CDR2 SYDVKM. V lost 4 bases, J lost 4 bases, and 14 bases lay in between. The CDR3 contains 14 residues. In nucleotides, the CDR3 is TGTGCCAGCAGTTCCCCAGGGGCGGATTACGAGCAGTACTTC. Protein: CASSSPGADYEQYF.

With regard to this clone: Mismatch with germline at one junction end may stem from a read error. CDR3 sequence (DNA): TGTGCCAGTAGCATAGAACTCGGCTACACCTTC. It translates to CASSIELGYTF. The J gene is TRBJ1-2, the V gene TRBV19; D is unclear. This CDR3 has 11 residues. Germline CDR1 reads LNHDA; CDR2 reads SQIVND (reference sequence).

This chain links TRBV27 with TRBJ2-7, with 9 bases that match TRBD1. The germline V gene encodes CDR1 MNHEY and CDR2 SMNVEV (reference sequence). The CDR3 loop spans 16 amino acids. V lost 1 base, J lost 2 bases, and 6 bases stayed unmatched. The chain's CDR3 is CASSLLTGQGPYEQYF. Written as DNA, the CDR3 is TGTGCCAGCAGTTTATTAACAGGACAGGGGCCCTACGAGCAGTACTTC.

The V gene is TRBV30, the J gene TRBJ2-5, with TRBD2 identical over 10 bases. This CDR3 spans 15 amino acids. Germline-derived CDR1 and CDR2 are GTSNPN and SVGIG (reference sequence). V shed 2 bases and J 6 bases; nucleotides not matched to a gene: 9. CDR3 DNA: TGTGCCTGGAGTCGAACCGGGACTAGCGTGAAGACCCAGTACTTC. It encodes CAWSRTGTSVKTQYF.

The CDR3 sequence is CASSRIAGGLEQYF. The CDR3 nucleotides are TGCGCCAGCAGCCGAATAGCGGGAGGGCTCGAGCAGTACTTC. The genes are TRBV4-1 and TRBJ2-7; 11 bases match TRBD2. Looked up from germline, CDR1 is MGHRA and CDR2 is YSYEKL. The V segment lost 4 bases and the J segment 6 bases; nucleotides outside the gene matches: 5. The CDR3 totals 14 residues.

As DNA, the CDR3 is TGTGCCAGTACCTTCGGACAGGGCCCTAATGAAAAACTGTTTTTT. It yields the protein CASTFGQGPNEKLFF. V usage is TRBV19 and J usage is TRBJ1-4; 8 bases line up with TRBD1. The CDR3 covers 15 residues. Losses at the gene ends were 7 bases for V and 3 bases for J; bases not matched to a gene: 7. CDR1 and CDR2 from the germline V gene are LNHDA and SQIVND (reference sequence).

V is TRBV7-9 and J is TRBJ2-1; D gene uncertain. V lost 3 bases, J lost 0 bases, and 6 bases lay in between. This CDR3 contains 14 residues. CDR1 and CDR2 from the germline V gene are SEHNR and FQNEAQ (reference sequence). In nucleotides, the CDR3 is TGTGCCAGCAGCTTCACGAGCTCCTACAATGAGCAGTTCTTC. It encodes CASSFTSSYNEQFF.

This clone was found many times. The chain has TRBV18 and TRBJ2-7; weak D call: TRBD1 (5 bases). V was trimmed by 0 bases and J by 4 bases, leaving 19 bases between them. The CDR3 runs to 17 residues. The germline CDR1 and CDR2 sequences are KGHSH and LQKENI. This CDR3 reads CASSPPNSRFDSYEQYF. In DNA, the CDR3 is TGTGCCAGCTCACCACCTAATAGCCGATTTGACAGTTACGAGCAGTACTTC.

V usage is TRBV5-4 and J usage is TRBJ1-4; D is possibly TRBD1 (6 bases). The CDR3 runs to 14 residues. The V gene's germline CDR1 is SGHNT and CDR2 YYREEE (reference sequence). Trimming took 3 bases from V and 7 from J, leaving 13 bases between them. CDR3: CASSSQGPGEKLFF. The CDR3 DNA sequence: TGTGCCAGCAGCTCACAGGGCCCGGGTGAAAAACTGTTTTTT.

CDR3 amino acids: CAWSPDNYNYGYTF. The CDR3 nucleotides are TGTGCCTGGAGCCCGGACAACTACAACTATGGCTACACCTTC. V gene TRBV30 combines with J gene TRBJ1-2, with a weak D call TRBD1 (5 bases). V dropped 3 bases and J dropped 2 bases, with 13 bases sitting between them. Germline CDR1 GTSNPN, CDR2 SVGIG (reference sequence). The CDR3 extends over 14 amino acids. The full variable domain, its missing parts supplied by reference TRBV30 and TRBJ1-2, is SQTIHQWPATLVQPVGSPLSLECTVEGTSNPNLYWYRQAAGRGLQLLFYSVGIGQISSEVPQNLSASRPQDRQFILSSKKLLLSDSGFYLCAWSPDNYNYGYTFGSGTRLTVV.

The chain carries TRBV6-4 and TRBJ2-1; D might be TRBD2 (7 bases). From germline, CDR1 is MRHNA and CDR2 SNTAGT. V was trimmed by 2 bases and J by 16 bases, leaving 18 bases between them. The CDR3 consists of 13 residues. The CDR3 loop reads CASSDTGGRKYFF. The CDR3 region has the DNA TGTGCCAGCAGTGACACGGGGGGCAGAAAGTACTTCTTC.

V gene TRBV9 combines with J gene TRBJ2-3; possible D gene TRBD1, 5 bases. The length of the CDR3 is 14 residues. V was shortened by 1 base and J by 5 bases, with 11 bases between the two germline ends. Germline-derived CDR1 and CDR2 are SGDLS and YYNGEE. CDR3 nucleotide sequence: TGTGCCAGCAGCGTACAAAGCCAGGGAGATACGCAGTATTTT. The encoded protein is CASSVQSQGDTQYF.

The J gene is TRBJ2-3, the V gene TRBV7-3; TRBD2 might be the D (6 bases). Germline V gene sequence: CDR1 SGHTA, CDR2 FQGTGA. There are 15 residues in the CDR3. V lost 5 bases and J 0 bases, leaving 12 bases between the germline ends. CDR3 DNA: TGTGCCAGCAGCCAGGCGGGGTCTAGCACAGATACGCAGTATTTT. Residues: CASSQAGSSTDTQYF.

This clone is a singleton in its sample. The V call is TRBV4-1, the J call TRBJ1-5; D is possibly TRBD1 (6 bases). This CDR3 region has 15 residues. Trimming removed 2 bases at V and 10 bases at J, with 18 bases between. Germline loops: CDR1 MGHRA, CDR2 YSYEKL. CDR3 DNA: TGCGCCAGCAGCCAAATTACAGGGCCCCCGGGTCCCCAGCATTTT. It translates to CASSQITGPPGPQHF.

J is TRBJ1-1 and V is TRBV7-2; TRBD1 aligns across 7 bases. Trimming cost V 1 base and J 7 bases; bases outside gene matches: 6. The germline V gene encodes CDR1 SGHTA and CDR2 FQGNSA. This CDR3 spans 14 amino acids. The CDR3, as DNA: TGTGCCAGCAGCTTAGAACAGGGGTTTAGTGAAGCTTTCTTT. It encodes CASSLEQGFSEAFF.

The CDR3 DNA follows: TGTGCCAGCAGCCACGGGACAAACACCGGGGAGCTGTTTTTT. Its protein product is CASSHGTNTGELFF. J is TRBJ2-2 and V is TRBV5-4; a weak D match, TRBD1 (6 bases). Per germline, CDR1 SGHNT and CDR2 YYREEE (reference sequence). The CDR3 sequence is 14 residues long. With 4 bases removed from V and 2 bases from J, the gap between germline ends came to 9 bases.

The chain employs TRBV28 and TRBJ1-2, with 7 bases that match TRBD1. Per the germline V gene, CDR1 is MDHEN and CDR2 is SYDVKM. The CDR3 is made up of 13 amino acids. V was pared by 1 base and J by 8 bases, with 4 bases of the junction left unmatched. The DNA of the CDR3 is TGTGCCAGCAGTTTATTAGGGGGCAGGGGCTACACCTTC. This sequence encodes CASSLLGGRGYTF.

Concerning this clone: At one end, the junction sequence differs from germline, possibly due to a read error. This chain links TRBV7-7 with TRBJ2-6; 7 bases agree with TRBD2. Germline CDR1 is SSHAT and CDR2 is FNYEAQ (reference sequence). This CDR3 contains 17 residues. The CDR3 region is CASSLGLGGSGANVLTF. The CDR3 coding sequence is TGTGCTAGCAGTCTTGGACTAGGCGGGTCTGGGGCCAACGTCCTGACTTTC.